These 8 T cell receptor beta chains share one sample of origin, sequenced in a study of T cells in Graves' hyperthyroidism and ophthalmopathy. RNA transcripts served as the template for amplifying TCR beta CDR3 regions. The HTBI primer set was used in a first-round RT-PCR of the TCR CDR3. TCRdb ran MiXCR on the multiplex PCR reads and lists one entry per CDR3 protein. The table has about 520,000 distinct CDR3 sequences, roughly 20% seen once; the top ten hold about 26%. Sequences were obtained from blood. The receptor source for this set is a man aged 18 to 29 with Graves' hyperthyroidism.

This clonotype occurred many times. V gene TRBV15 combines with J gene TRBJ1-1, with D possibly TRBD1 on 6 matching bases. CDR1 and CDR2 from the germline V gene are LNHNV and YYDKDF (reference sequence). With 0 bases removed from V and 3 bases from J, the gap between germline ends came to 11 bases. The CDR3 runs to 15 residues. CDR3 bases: TGTGCCACCAGCAGAGATAAGGGGGGAGACACTGAAGCTTTCTTT. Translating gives CATSRDKGGDTEAFF.

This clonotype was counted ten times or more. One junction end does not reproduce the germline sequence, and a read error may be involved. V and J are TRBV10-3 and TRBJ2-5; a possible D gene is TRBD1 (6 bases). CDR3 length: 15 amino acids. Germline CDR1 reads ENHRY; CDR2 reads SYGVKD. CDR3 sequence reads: CAIRSTGRDQETQYF. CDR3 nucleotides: TGTGCCATCAGATCGACAGGTAGAGACCAGGAGACCCAGTACTTC.

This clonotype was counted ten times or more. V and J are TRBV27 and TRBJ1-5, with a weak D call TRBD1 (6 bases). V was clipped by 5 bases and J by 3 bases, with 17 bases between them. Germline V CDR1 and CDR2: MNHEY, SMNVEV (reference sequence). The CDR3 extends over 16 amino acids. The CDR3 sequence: CASSMRGEVNNQPQHF. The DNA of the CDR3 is TGTGCCAGCAGTATGAGGGGGGAGGTTAACAATCAGCCCCAGCATTTT.

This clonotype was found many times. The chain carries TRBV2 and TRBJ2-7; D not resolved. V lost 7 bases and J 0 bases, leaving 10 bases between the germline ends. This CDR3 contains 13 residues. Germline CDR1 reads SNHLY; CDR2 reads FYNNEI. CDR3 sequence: CASMAESSYEQYF. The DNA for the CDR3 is TGTGCCAGCATGGCTGAGAGCTCCTACGAGCAGTACTTC.

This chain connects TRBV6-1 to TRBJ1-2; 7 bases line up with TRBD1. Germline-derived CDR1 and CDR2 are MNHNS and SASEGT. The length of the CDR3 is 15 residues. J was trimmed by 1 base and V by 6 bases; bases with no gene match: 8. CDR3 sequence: CASSEYRQGNYGYTF. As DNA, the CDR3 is TGTGCCAGCAGCGAGTATCGACAGGGTAACTATGGCTACACCTTC.

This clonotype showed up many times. This CDR3 is CASSSSPFTGGNTEAFF. The CDR3 bases are TGTGCCAGCAGCTCTTCCCCGTTCACAGGGGGGAACACTGAAGCTTTCTTT. The V and J genes are TRBV12-3 or TRBV12-4 and TRBJ1-1; TRBD1 matches 8 bases. With V trimmed by 6 bases and J by 1 base, 13 bases remained unmatched. This CDR3 comprises 17 residues.

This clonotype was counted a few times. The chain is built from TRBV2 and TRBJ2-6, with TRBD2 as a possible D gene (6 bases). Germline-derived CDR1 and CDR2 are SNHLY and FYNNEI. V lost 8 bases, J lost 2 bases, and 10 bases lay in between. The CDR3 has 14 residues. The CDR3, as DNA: TGTGCCAGCGACCCGGGGGCTGGGGCCAACGTCCTGACTTTC. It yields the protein CASDPGAGANVLTF.

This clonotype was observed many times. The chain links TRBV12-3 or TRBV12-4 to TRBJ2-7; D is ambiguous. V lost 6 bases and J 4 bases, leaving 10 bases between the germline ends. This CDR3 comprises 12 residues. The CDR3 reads CASSVVWYEQYF. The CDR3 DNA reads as TGTGCCAGCAGCGTAGTTTGGTACGAGCAGTACTTC.